The T cell receptor beta chain under discussion was sequenced for a study of cytomegalovirus exposure and HLA in healthy donors. Study information: The 120 or so validation repertoires used a platform that matched the one used for the approximately 700 first-cohort repertoires, as a later analysis reported. General observations from the study: The authors listed approximately 150 TCR beta chains as cytomegalovirus-associated.

TCRdb's table, derived via immunoSEQ multiplex PCR, lists solely in-frame clones and lacks some. The sample contains approximately 65,000 clones, nearly 96% of which appear only once. The V gene end was trimmed by 5 bases and the J gene end by 0 bases; junction bases not matched to a gene: 7. The CDR3 covers 15 residues. CDR1 is SEHNR, CDR2 FQNEAQ, per germline (reference sequence). Worth noting for this clone: What it recognizes is unknown.

V and J are TRBV7-9 and TRBJ2-7; TRBD2 matches at 7 bases. Sequencing input: PBMCs. The receptor was derived from a young woman in good health and CMV-seropositive. The CDR3 sequence: CASSPAAGPSYEQYF. The CDR3 DNA sequence: TGTGCCAGCAGCCCGGCAGCGGGACCCTCCTACGAGCAGTACTTC.